This record covers a single T cell receptor beta chain. A second PCR, run for about 7 to 11 cycles, used a sample-barcoded 5' primer plus a J-beta primer mix. Researchers report that a template-switch adaptor with 12 random nucleotides tagged each cDNA molecule. MiXCR, applied by TCRdb to the 5' RACE reads, yields one record per CDR3 protein. The data show around 1,700,000 distinct CDR3 sequences, roughly 27% seen once. This entry belongs to a study of blood T cells in healthy people across ages. Whole-study context: Every two T cells gave about one barcoded beta molecule via template switching.

This CDR3 spans 18 amino acids. Trimming pared 6 bases from V and 4 bases from J, leaving 24 bases between. CDR1 is MDHEN and CDR2 is SYDVKM in the germline V gene. Total RNA, at least 5.5 micrograms per sample, came from PBMCs. The chain joins TRBV28 to TRBJ2-2; D perhaps matches TRBD1 (7 bases). The material sequenced was blood. This clonotype originated in a woman aged 25 to 39 in good health. CDR3 in amino acids: CASRSRRVTGEATGELFF. The CDR3 coding sequence is TGTGCCAGCAGATCGAGGAGGGTTACAGGGGAGGCCACCGGGGAGCTGTTTTTT.